A selection of T cell receptor beta chains follows, all from one sample in a study of blood T cells in healthy people across ages. TCRdb re-analysed the 5' RACE reads in MiXCR, keeping a single row per CDR3 protein. The sample contains around 1,600,000 distinct CDR3 sequences, roughly 43% of which appear only once. Input material: blood. Receptors originate from a woman aged 18-29 years in good health. Each CDR3 is given with its conserved first and last residue. A D gene is named only where the DNA matches it firmly. A clone size is listed for some rows: how often the clone was seen (once, few, many), or a class if it is expanded.

TRBV6-6,TRBD2,TRBJ2-7,NA,TGTGCCAGCAGGGGGGGGGACCCCAAATACGAGCAGTACTTC,CASRGGDPKYEQYF
TRBV5-1,NA,TRBJ1-3,NA,TGCGCCAGCAGCTGGGGGACTTCCTCTGGAAACACCATATATTTT,CASSWGTSSGNTIYF
TRBV5-5,NA,TRBJ1-2,few,TGTGCCAGCAGCTTGGAGGGCACCAACTATGGCTACACCTTC,CASSLEGTNYGYTF
TRBV7-2,TRBD1,TRBJ2-1,NA,TGTGCCAGCAGCCGGACAGGGGTTATCTACAATGAGCAGTTCTTC,CASSRTGVIYNEQFF
TRBV7-9,NA,TRBJ1-6,few,TGTGCCAGCAGCTTAACAGGAGAGTTCTCACCCCTCCACTTT,CASSLTGEFSPLHF
TRBV5-1,NA,TRBJ1-4,few,TGCGCCAGCAGCGGGATGGGTCCGTCTAATGAAAAACTGTTTTTT,CASSGMGPSNEKLFF
TRBV5-1,NA,TRBJ2-7,few,TGCGCCAGCAGCCCACTCCAGGGTGGGTACGAGCAGTACTTC,CASSPLQGGYEQYF
TRBV9,NA,TRBJ2-1,NA,TGTGCCAGCAGCCAGGCGTCTAGTTTATACAATGAGCAGTTCTTC,CASSQASSLYNEQFF
TRBV12-3/TRBV12-4,NA,TRBJ2-1,NA,TGTGCCAGCAATACCGGGACCCAAGAGACCCAGTTCTTC,CASNTGTQETQFF
TRBV2,TRBD2,TRBJ2-1,NA,TGTGCCAGCAGTGAAATTGCTAGCGGCGAGACCCAGTTCTTC,CASSEIASGETQFF
TRBV5-1,TRBD1,TRBJ1-1,NA,TGCGCCAGCAGCTCACAGGGGTTCCGGAGGGGAGCTTTCTTT,CASSSQGFRRGAFF
TRBV7-9,TRBD1,TRBJ2-3,NA,TGTGCCAGCTCCCCACAGGGGCCCTTATTAGATACGCAGTATTTT,CASSPQGPLLDTQYF
TRBV12-3/TRBV12-4,TRBD2,TRBJ2-5,NA,TGTGCCAGCAGTCTCTCCGGCGGGAGCGGCCAAGAGACCCAGTACTTC,CASSLSGGSGQETQYF
TRBV20-1,TRBD2,TRBJ2-1,NA,TGCAGTGCTAGATGGCGGGGGGTCTACAATGAGCAGTTCTTC,CSARWRGVYNEQFF
TRBV7-2,TRBD1,TRBJ1-4,NA,TGTGCCAGCAGCTTCGGGACAGGGCGAAGGGAAAAACTGTTTTTT,CASSFGTGRREKLFF
TRBV6-5,NA,TRBJ2-3,few,TGTGCCAGCAGTTACGATTTGCCGGGGGGCACAGATACGCAGTATTTT,CASSYDLPGGTDTQYF
TRBV29-1,TRBD2,TRBJ2-5,NA,TGCAGCGTTGAAATGTGGGCTAGCGGGAAGGGAGAGACCCAGTACTTC,CSVEMWASGKGETQYF
TRBV4-1,TRBD2,TRBJ2-7,few,TGCGCCAGCAGCCAACCGACTAGCGGGCCCTCCTACGAGCAGTACTTC,CASSQPTSGPSYEQYF
TRBV7-9,NA,TRBJ1-2,NA,TGTGCCAGCAGACCCACCCAGGGTGACTATGGCTACACCTTC,CASRPTQGDYGYTF
TRBV3-1,NA,TRBJ2-7,NA,TGTGCCAGCAGCCAAATCACGGGAGTTTCGATCTACGAGCAGTACTTC,CASSQITGVSIYEQYF
TRBV4-3,NA,TRBJ2-7,NA,TGCGCCAGCAGCCAAGGGGCAGGGTTCTCCTACGAGCAGTACTTC,CASSQGAGFSYEQYF
TRBV7-7,TRBD2,TRBJ2-5,NA,TGTGCTAGCAGCTTAGCACCAGCGGGGGTCGAGACCCAGTACTTC,CASSLAPAGVETQYF
TRBV20-1,NA,TRBJ1-1,many,TGCAGTGCTAGATATGGTTACAGGAACACTGAAGCTTTCTTT,CSARYGYRNTEAFF
TRBV28,NA,TRBJ2-7,few,TGTGCCAGCAGTTTTTTCCAGGGAGGCCCCAGCTTTAACTACGAGCAGTACTTC,CASSFFQGGPSFNYEQYF
TRBV6-2/TRBV6-3,NA,TRBJ1-2,once,TGTGCCAGCAGTTACCTGTGGCAGCCAAACTATGGCTACACCTTC,CASSYLWQPNYGYTF
TRBV29-1,NA,TRBJ2-4,NA,TGCAGCGTTGAGAGACTCTTAACCAAAAACATTCAGTACTTC,CSVERLLTKNIQYF
TRBV7-2,NA,TRBJ1-1,once,TGTGCCAGCAGCTTAGGAGGGCAACTAATGAACACTGAAGCTTTCTTT,CASSLGGQLMNTEAFF
TRBV29-1,TRBD1,TRBJ2-7,few,TGCAGCGCCGACAGGGGCCACGAGCAGTACTTC,CSADRGHEQYF
TRBV6-6,NA,TRBJ1-2,NA,TGTGCCAGCAGTCACAGGGCCGGCTACACCTTC,CASSHRAGYTF
TRBV6-2/TRBV6-3,NA,TRBJ2-1,NA,TGTGCCAGCAGACAGTACCTCCCCCATGAGCAGTTCTTC,CASRQYLPHEQFF
TRBV7-9,NA,TRBJ1-1,NA,TGTGCCAGCAGCTTACAAAGCGCCACTGAAGCTTTCTTT,CASSLQSATEAFF
TRBV20-1,NA,TRBJ1-5,NA,TGCAGTGCTAGAGATCCCCAGGGCATTAGCAATCAGCCCCAGCATTTT,CSARDPQGISNQPQHF
TRBV28,NA,TRBJ1-2,few,TGTGCCAGCAGTCACCGGGTAGAGAATTATGGCTACACCTTC,CASSHRVENYGYTF
TRBV6-2/TRBV6-3,TRBD1,TRBJ1-1,NA,TGTGCCAGCAGTTACTCAGAGGGGGCTGGGTACACTGAAGCTTTCTTT,CASSYSEGAGYTEAFF
TRBV27,NA,TRBJ2-5,NA,TGTGCCAGCAGTTGGGTGGGAGGAGAGACCCAGTACTTC,CASSWVGGETQYF
TRBV20-1,TRBD1,TRBJ2-3,NA,TGCAGTGCTCCGATCAGACAGGGGGCGGGGGAACGAGATACGCAGTATTTT,CSAPIRQGAGERDTQYF
TRBV12-3/TRBV12-4,TRBD2,TRBJ2-7,NA,TGTGCCAGCAGTCCACCTGCGGGAGTCACATACGAGCAGTACTTC,CASSPPAGVTYEQYF
TRBV3-1,NA,TRBJ2-1,NA,TGTGCCAGCAGCCCTAGTCAAGGGGATGAGCAGTTCTTC,CASSPSQGDEQFF
TRBV20-1,NA,TRBJ1-2,NA,TGCAGTGCTAGAGCACAGGAATACAATCTTGATGGCTACACCTTC,CSARAQEYNLDGYTF
TRBV20-1,NA,TRBJ1-6,few,TGCAGTGCTAGGGCCCGAACTTCACCCCTCCACTTT,CSARARTSPLHF
TRBV9,TRBD1,TRBJ1-1,NA,TGTGCCAGCAGCGTAGGGACAGGGAGGAACACTGAAGCTTTCTTT,CASSVGTGRNTEAFF
TRBV12-3/TRBV12-4,NA,TRBJ2-3,many,TGTGCCAGCAGCCCTTACACAGATACGCAGTATTTT,CASSPYTDTQYF
TRBV7-2,TRBD2,TRBJ2-1,NA,TGTGCCAGCGGAACTAGCGGGGCTGGGTATGAGCAGTTCTTC,CASGTSGAGYEQFF
TRBV6-2/TRBV6-3,NA,TRBJ1-2,few,TGTGCCAGCAGTTATTACGGGACCGAATATGGCTACACCTTC,CASSYYGTEYGYTF